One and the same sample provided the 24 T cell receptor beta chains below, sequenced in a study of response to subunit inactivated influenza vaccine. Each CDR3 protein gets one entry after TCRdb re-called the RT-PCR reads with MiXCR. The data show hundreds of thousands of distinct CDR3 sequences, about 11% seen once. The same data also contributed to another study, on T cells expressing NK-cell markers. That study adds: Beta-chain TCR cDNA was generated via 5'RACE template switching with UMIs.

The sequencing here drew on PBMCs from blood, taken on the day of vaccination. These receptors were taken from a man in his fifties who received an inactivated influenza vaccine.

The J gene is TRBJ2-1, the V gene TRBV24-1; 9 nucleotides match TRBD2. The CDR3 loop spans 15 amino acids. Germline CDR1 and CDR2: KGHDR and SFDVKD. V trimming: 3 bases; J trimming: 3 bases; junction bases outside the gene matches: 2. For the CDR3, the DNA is TGTGCCACCAGTGATCCAGCGGGAGGCTACAATGAGCAGTTCTTC. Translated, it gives CATSDPAGGYNEQFF.

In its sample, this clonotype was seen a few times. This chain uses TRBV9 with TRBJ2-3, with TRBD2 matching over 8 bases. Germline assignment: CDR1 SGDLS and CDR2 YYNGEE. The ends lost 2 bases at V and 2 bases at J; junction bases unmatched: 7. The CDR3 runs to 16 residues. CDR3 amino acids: CASSVGLAGTTDTQYF. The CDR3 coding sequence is TGTGCCAGCAGCGTGGGTTTAGCGGGAACCACAGATACGCAGTATTTT.

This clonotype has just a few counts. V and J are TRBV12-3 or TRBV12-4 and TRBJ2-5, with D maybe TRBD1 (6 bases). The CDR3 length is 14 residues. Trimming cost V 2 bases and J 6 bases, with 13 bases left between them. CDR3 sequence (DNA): TGTGCCAGCAGTTTACGACGGGACACAAAGACCCAGTACTTC. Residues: CASSLRRDTKTQYF.

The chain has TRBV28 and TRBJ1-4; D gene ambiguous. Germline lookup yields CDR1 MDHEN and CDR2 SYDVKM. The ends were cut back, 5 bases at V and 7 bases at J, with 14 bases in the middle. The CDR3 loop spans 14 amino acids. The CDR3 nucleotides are TGTGCCAGCAGTCCCCCCATTCGGGGTGAAAAACTGTTTTTT. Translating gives CASSPPIRGEKLFF. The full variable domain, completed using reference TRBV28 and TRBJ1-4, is DVKVTQSSRYLVKRTGEKVFLECVQDMDHENMFWYRQDPGLGLRLIYFSYDVKMKEKGDIPEGYSVSREKKERFSLILESASTNQTSMYLCASSPPIRGEKLFFGSGTQLSVL.

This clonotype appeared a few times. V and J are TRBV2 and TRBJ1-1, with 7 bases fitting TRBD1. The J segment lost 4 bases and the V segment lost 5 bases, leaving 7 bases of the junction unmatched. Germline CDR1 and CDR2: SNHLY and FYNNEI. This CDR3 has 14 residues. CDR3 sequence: CASSQKQGTTEAFF. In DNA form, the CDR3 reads TGTGCCAGCAGTCAAAAACAGGGGACCACTGAAGCTTTCTTT.

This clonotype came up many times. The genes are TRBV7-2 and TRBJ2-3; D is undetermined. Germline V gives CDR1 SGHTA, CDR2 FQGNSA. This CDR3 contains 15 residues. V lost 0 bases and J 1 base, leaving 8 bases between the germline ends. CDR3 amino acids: CASSLAGVGTDTQYF. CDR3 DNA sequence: TGTGCCAGCAGCTTAGCCGGAGTAGGCACAGATACGCAGTATTTT.

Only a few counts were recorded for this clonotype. The CDR3 DNA sequence: TGCGCCAGCACCGGACAGGGTAGGGACGAGCAGTACTTC. It codes for CASTGQGRDEQYF. The rearrangement uses TRBV5-1 and TRBJ2-7; 8 nucleotides line up with TRBD1. Losses at the gene ends were 6 bases for V and 5 bases for J; bases not matched to a gene: 7. Germline CDR1 and CDR2: SGHRS and YFSETQ. The CDR3 contains 13 residues.

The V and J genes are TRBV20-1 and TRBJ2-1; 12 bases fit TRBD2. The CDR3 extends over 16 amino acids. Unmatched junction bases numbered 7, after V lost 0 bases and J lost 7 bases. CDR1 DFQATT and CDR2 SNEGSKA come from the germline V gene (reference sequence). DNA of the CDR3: TGCAGTGCTAGAGAAGTTACTAGCGGGAGGAAGAATGAGCAGTTCTTC. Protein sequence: CSAREVTSGRKNEQFF.

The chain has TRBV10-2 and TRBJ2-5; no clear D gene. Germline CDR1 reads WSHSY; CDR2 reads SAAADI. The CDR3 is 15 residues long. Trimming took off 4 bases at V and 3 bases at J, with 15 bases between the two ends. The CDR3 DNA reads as TGCGCCAGCAGTGGTGTCGGCGTTACAGAAGAGACCCAGTACTTC. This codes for CASSGVGVTEETQYF.

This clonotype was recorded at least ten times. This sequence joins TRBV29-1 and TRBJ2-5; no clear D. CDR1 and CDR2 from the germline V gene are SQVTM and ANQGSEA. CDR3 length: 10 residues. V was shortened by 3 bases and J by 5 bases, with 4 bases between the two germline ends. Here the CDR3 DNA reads TGCAGCGTTGAGGGGGAGACCCAGTACTTC. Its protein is CSVEGETQYF.

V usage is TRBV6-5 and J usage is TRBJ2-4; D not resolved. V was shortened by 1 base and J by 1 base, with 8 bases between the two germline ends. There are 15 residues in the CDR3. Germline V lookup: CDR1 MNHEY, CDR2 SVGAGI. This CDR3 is CASSYFTEAKNIQYF. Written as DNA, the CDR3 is TGTGCCAGCAGTTACTTTACTGAGGCCAAAAACATTCAGTACTTC.

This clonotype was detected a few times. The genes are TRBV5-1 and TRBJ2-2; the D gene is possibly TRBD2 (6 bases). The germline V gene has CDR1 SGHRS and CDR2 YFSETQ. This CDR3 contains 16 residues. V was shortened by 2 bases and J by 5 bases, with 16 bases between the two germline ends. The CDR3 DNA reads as TGCGCCAGCAGCTTTTTGAATGGGAGGAAAACCGGGGAGCTGTTTTTT. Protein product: CASSFLNGRKTGELFF.

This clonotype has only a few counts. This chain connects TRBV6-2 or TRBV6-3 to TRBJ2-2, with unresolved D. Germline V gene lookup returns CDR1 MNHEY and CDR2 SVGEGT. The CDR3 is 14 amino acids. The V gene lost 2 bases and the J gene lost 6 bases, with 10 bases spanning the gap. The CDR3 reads CASSYLEVPGELFF. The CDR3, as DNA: TGTGCCAGCAGTTACCTAGAAGTCCCCGGGGAGCTGTTTTTT.

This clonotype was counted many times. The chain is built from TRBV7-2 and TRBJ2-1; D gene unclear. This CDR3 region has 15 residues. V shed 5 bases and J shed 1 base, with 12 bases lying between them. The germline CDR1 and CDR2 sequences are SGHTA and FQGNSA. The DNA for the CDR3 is TGTGCCAGCAGCCTCTCGGGTGTATCCTACAATGAGCAGTTCTTC. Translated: CASSLSGVSYNEQFF.

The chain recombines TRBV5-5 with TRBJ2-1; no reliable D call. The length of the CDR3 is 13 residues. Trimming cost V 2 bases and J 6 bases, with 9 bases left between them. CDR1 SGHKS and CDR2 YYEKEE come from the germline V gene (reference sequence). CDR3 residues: CASSLQTVNEQFF. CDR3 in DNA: TGTGCCAGCAGCTTACAGACCGTCAATGAGCAGTTCTTC.

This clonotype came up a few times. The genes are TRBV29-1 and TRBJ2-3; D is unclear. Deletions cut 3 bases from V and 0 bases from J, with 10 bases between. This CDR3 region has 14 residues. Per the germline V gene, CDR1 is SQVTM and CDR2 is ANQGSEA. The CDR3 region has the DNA TGCAGCGTTGAGCCGACGGAGAGCACAGATACGCAGTATTTT. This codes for CSVEPTESTDTQYF.

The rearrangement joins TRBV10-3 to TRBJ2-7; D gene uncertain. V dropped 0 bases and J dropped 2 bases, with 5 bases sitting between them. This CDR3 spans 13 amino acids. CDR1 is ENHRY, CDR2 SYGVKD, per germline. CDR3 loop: CAISESRAYEQYF. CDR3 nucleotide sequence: TGTGCCATCAGTGAGTCTCGTGCCTACGAGCAGTACTTC.

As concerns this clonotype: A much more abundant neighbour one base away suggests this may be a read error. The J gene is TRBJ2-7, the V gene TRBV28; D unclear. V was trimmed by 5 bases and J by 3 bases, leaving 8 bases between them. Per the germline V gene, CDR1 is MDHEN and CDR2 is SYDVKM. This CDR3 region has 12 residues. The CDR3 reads CASSPPLYEQYF. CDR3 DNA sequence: TGTGCCAGCAGTCCCCCCCTCTACGAGCAGTACTTC.

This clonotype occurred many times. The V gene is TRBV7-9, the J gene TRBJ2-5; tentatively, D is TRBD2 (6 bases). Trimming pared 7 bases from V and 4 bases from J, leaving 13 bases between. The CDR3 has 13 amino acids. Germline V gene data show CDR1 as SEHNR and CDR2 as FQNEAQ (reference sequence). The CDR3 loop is CASTPQGGETQYF. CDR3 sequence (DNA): TGTGCCAGCACCCCCCAGGGAGGAGAGACCCAGTACTTC.

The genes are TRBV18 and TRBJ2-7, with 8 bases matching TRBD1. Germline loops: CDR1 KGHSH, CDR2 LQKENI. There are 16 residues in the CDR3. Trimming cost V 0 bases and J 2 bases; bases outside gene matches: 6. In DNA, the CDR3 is TGTGCCAGCTCACCACCGAATCGGACAGGGCCCTACGAGCAGTACTTC. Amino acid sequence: CASSPPNRTGPYEQYF. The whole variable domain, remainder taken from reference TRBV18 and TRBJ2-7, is NAGVMQNPRHLVRRRGQEARLRCSPMKGHSHVYWYRQLPEEGLKFMVYLQKENIIDESGMPKERFSAEFPKEGPSILRIQQVVRGDSAAYFCASSPPNRTGPYEQYFGPGTRLTVT.

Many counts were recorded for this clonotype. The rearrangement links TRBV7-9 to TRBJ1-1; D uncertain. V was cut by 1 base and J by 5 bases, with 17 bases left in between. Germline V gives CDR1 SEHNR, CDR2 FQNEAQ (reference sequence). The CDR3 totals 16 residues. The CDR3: CASSLVRPGIWTEAFF. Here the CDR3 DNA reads TGTGCCAGCAGCTTAGTTCGACCAGGTATTTGGACTGAAGCTTTCTTT.

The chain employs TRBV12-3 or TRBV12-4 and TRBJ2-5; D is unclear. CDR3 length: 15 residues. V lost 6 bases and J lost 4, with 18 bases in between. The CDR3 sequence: CASSPTTQLGETQYF. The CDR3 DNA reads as TGTGCCAGCAGCCCTACTACGCAGCTGGGAGAGACCCAGTACTTC.

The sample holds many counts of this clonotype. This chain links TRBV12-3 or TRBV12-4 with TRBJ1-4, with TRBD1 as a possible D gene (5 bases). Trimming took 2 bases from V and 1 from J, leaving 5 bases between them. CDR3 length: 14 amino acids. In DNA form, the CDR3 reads TGTGCCAGCAGTTTAACAGGAACTAATGAAAAACTGTTTTTT. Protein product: CASSLTGTNEKLFF.

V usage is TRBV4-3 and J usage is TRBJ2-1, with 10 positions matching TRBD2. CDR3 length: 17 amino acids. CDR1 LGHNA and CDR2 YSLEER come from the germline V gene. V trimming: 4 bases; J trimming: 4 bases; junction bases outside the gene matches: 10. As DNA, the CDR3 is TGCGCCAGCAGCCTAATCTCCGGGACTAGCGAGTACAATGAGCAGTTCTTC. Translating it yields CASSLISGTSEYNEQFF.